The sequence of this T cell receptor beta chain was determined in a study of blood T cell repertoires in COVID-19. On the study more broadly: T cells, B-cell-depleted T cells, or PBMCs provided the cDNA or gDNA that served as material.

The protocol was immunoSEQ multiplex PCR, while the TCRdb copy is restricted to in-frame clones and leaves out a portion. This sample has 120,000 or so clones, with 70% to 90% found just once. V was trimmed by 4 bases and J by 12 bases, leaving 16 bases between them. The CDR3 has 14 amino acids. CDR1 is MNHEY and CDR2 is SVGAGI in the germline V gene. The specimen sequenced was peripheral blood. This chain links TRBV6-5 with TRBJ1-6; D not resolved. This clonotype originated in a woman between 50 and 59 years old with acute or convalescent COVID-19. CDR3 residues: CASSLDPSGEPLHF. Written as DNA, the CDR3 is TGTGCCAGCAGTTTGGACCCGTCCGGGGAACCCCTCCACTTT.